The 28 T cell receptor beta chains given below trace back to one sample, sequenced in a study of blood T cell repertoires in COVID-19. Data came from immunoSEQ multiplex PCR; TCRdb stores just in-frame clones and leaves some out. Here the sample spans hundreds of thousands of clones, 80% to 90% being singletons. Sequenced material: peripheral blood. The receptor set was obtained from a woman in her thirties with COVID-19, enrolled during active disease.

V usage is TRBV7-2 and J usage is TRBJ2-5; TRBD1 matches at 8 bases. Germline V gives CDR1 SGHTA, CDR2 FQGNSA. The junction had 12 bases not matched to a gene; V was cut back by 5 bases and J by 4 bases. The CDR3 is 16 residues long. In DNA form, the CDR3 reads TGTGCCAGCAGCCTGAGGACAGGGATAATGGTAGAGACCCAGTACTTC. This gives the protein CASSLRTGIMVETQYF.

The chain uses TRBV15 and TRBJ2-3; tentatively, D is TRBD1 (6 bases). V lost 0 bases and J lost 4, with 11 bases in between. The CDR3 covers 15 residues. From germline, CDR1 is LNHNV and CDR2 YYDKDF (reference sequence). The CDR3 loop reads CATSRDRGNADTQYF. CDR3 in DNA: TGTGCCACCAGCAGAGATAGGGGGAATGCAGATACGCAGTATTTT.

The chain carries TRBV6-6 and TRBJ2-3; 12 nucleotides match TRBD1. V lost 6 bases to trimming and J lost 4 bases; unmatched junction nucleotides: 8. CDR3 size: 16 residues. Germline V gene lookup returns CDR1 MNHNY and CDR2 SVGAGI (reference sequence). The DNA of the CDR3 is TGTGCCAGCAGGTCACCGGGACAGGGGGCATCAGATACGCAGTATTTT. This codes for CASRSPGQGASDTQYF.

V is TRBV6-2 or TRBV6-3 and J is TRBJ2-7; 8 bases match TRBD1. Germline V CDR1 and CDR2: MNHEY, SVGEGT. This CDR3 is 16 amino acids long. V was pared by 5 bases and J by 4 bases, with 13 bases of the junction left unmatched. The DNA of the CDR3 is TGTGCCAGCAGTACCCCCGGGACAGGTTGGCCATACGAGCAGTACGTC. It specifies CASSTPGTGWPYEQYV.

This chain joins TRBV4-1 and TRBJ2-1; D uncertain. V lost 0 bases and J 0 bases, leaving 6 bases between the germline ends. The CDR3 loop spans 15 amino acids. CDR1 MGHRA and CDR2 YSYEKL come from the germline V gene. The CDR3 bases are TGCGCCAGCAGCCAAGACTCCAGCTCCTACAATGAGCAGTTCTTC. Its protein product is CASSQDSSSYNEQFF.

V is TRBV5-1 and J is TRBJ2-3, with a weak D call TRBD1 (6 bases). The V and J ends lost 0 bases and 2 bases respectively, with 16 bases between them. The germline CDR1 and CDR2 sequences are SGHRS and YFSETQ. CDR3 length: 17 amino acids. CDR3 DNA: TGCGCCAGCAGCTTGGCCCCAACAGGGTTTTCCACAGATACGCAGTATTTT. It encodes CASSLAPTGFSTDTQYF.

V usage is TRBV3-1 (or the pseudogene TRBV3-2) and J usage is TRBJ1-1, with 7 bases that match TRBD1. The CDR3 runs to 19 residues. Germline loops: CDR1 LGHDT, CDR2 YNNKEL (reference sequence). The junction had 20 bases not matched to a gene; V was cut back by 4 bases and J by 3 bases. CDR3 sequence reads: CASSLMSRGLRPADTEAFF. The CDR3 region has the DNA TGTGCCAGCAGCCTGATGTCTAGGGGGCTAAGACCGGCGGACACTGAAGCTTTCTTT.

The chain recombines TRBV19 with TRBJ2-3; TRBD2 aligns across 7 bases. After removal of 6 bases from V and 4 bases from J, the junction contained 7 bases not matched to a gene. The length of the CDR3 is 14 residues. CDR1 is LNHDA and CDR2 is SQIVND in the germline V gene (reference sequence). In DNA, the CDR3 is TGTGCCAGTAGATTCAGCGGGAACGCAGATACGCAGTATTTT. Its translation is CASRFSGNADTQYF.

This clone was found once. The junction shows a germline mismatch at one end, possibly a read error. The V call is TRBV7-7, the J call TRBJ1-3; possible D gene TRBD1, 6 bases. CDR1 is SSHAT, CDR2 FNYEAQ, per germline (reference sequence). This CDR3 is built from 15 residues. The DNA for the CDR3 is TGTGCTAGCAGCCCTGGTGTGGGGGCCGGAAACACCATATATTTT. This gives the protein CASSPGVGAGNTIYF.

This clone was detected once. The rearrangement joins TRBV6-6 to TRBJ2-1; D perhaps matches TRBD2 (5 bases). CDR3 size: 17 residues. Per the germline V gene, CDR1 is MNHNY and CDR2 is SVGAGI (reference sequence). Trimming took 5 bases from V and 2 from J, leaving 19 bases between them. This CDR3 reads CASSPHEGADPYNEQFF. In nucleotides, the CDR3 is TGTGCCAGCAGTCCGCACGAGGGAGCGGACCCCTACAATGAGCAGTTCTTC.

The chain joins TRBV28 to TRBJ1-5; perhaps TRBD1 as D (5 bases). CDR1 and CDR2 (germline): MDHEN, SYDVKM. V was cut by 3 bases and J by 4 bases, with 16 bases left in between. The length of the CDR3 is 16 residues. The CDR3 sequence is CASSFGGARRNQPQHF. In nucleotides, the CDR3 is TGTGCCAGCAGTTTTGGAGGGGCTCGGAGGAATCAGCCCCAGCATTTT. Full variable domain (missing parts from reference TRBV28 and TRBJ1-5): DVKVTQSSRYLVKRTGEKVFLECVQDMDHENMFWYRQDPGLGLRLIYFSYDVKMKEKGDIPEGYSVSREKKERFSLILESASTNQTSMYLCASSFGGARRNQPQHFGDGTRLSIL.

This chain joins TRBV19 and TRBJ2-5; tentative D call: TRBD1 (6 bases). Germline CDR1 is LNHDA and CDR2 is SQIVND (reference sequence). With 7 bases removed from V and 4 bases from J, the gap between germline ends came to 13 bases. There are 13 residues in the CDR3. CDR3 nucleotides: TGTGCCAGTAAGGGGGACCTGGGAGAGACCCAGTACTTC. This gives the protein CASKGDLGETQYF.

The chain employs TRBV30 and TRBJ1-6, with D hard to call. V lost 4 bases, J lost 0 bases, and 10 bases lay in between. The germline V gene encodes CDR1 GTSNPN and CDR2 SVGIG (reference sequence). The CDR3 consists of 15 residues. DNA for the CDR3: TGTGCCTGGATGGGCCTCAGCTCCTATAATTCACCCCTCCACTTT. It codes for CAWMGLSSYNSPLHF.

CDR3 bases: TGTGCCAGCGGCAGGGGGATGAACACTGAAGCTTTCTTT. Translated, it gives CASGRGMNTEAFF. This chain connects TRBV27 to TRBJ1-1, with TRBD1 matching over 7 bases. V shed 8 bases, J shed 0 bases, and the junction held 3 bases outside the gene matches. The CDR3 sequence is 13 residues long. CDR1 and CDR2 (germline): MNHEY, SMNVEV (reference sequence).

CDR3 nucleotide sequence: TGTGCCAGCAGCCGAGGGGGTAATGGCTATGGCTACACCTTC. Its protein product is CASSRGGNGYGYTF. The rearrangement uses TRBV14 and TRBJ1-2; the D gene is possibly TRBD1 (6 bases). The CDR3 is 14 residues long. CDR1 is SGHDN, CDR2 FVKESK, per germline. V was shortened by 4 bases and J by 4 bases, with 13 bases between the two germline ends.

J is TRBJ1-1 and V is TRBV12-5; D not resolved. CDR1 LGHNT and CDR2 FRNRAP come from the germline V gene. Trimming removed 1 base from V and 4 bases from J, with 7 bases in between. This CDR3 is built from 13 residues. CDR3: CASGLGQSTEAFF. The CDR3 nucleotides read TGTGCTAGTGGTTTGGGACAAAGCACTGAAGCTTTCTTT.

The chain couples TRBV14 to TRBJ1-6; a weak D match, TRBD1 (6 bases). Between the trimmed V and J ends, which lost 8 bases and 0 bases, there was a span of 20 bases. Germline values: CDR1 SGHDN, CDR2 FVKESK. The CDR3 consists of 18 residues. The CDR3 protein is CASSGSRGASSYNSPLHF. The CDR3 nucleotides are TGTGCCAGCTCCGGCTCCCGGGGGGCGAGCTCCTATAATTCACCCCTCCACTTT.

This clone was observed once. This chain joins TRBV5-4 and TRBJ2-7, with D possibly TRBD1 on 6 matching bases. Germline CDR1 reads SGHNT; CDR2 reads YYREEE (reference sequence). The CDR3 extends over 13 amino acids. Trimming removed 4 bases from V and 1 base from J, with 9 bases in between. CDR3 residues: CASSDQGSYEQYF. CDR3 coding DNA: TGTGCCAGCAGCGACCAGGGGTCCTACGAGCAGTACTTC.

This chain links TRBV5-4 with TRBJ1-2, with D hard to call. Germline-derived CDR1 and CDR2 are SGHNT and YYREEE (reference sequence). CDR3 length equals 14 residues. The V and J ends lost 3 bases and 6 bases respectively, with 15 bases between them. For the CDR3, the DNA is TGTGCCAGCAGCTCACCGGGAGGGATCAATGGCTACACCTTC. Amino acids: CASSSPGGINGYTF.

The chain links TRBV10-3 to TRBJ1-6; D is unclear. In germline, CDR1 is ENHRY, CDR2 SYGVKD. V was trimmed by 11 bases and J by 5 bases, leaving 16 bases between them. The CDR3 has 14 amino acids. CDR3: CAAREGRDNSPLHF. DNA for the CDR3: TGTGCCGCCCGAGAGGGAAGAGATAATTCACCCCTCCACTTT.

This chain joins TRBV27 and TRBJ2-2; 11 bases are a match to TRBD2. CDR1 MNHEY and CDR2 SMNVEV come from the germline V gene (reference sequence). Trimming removed 1 base from V and 1 base from J; junction bases left unmatched: 8. The CDR3 is made up of 19 amino acids. CDR3: CASSLLGASGGMNTGELFF. In DNA, the CDR3 is TGTGCCAGCAGTTTATTGGGGGCTAGCGGGGGGATGAACACCGGGGAGCTGTTTTTT.

The J gene is TRBJ1-3, the V gene TRBV4-1, with no clear D. The CDR3 covers 15 residues. Germline lookup yields CDR1 MGHRA and CDR2 YSYEKL. Trimming removed 5 bases from V and 0 bases from J, with 11 bases in between. The CDR3 nucleotides read TGCGCCAGCAGCACCGACACAAGCTCTGGAAACACCATATATTTT. Translated, it gives CASSTDTSSGNTIYF.

The V and J genes are TRBV28 and TRBJ1-1, with a weak D call TRBD1 (6 bases). The CDR3 consists of 16 residues. Germline-derived CDR1 and CDR2 are MDHEN and SYDVKM. Trimming pared 5 bases from V and 0 bases from J, leaving 16 bases between. CDR3 residues: CASSPGTKPLNTEAFF. In DNA form, the CDR3 reads TGTGCCAGCAGTCCCGGGACAAAGCCCTTGAACACTGAAGCTTTCTTT.

This chain connects TRBV12-3 or TRBV12-4 to TRBJ2-5, with D uncertain. CDR3 length: 12 residues. Trimming cost V 5 bases and J 3 bases, with 7 bases left between them. In DNA, the CDR3 is TGTGCCAGCAGTCTGGCCGAAGAGACCCAGTACTTC. Protein: CASSLAEETQYF.

The chain joins TRBV7-2 to TRBJ2-1, with TRBD2 matching over 9 bases. Germline CDR1 is SGHTA and CDR2 is FQGNSA. The CDR3 runs 15 residues. V shed 5 bases, J shed 5 bases, and the junction held 7 bases outside the gene matches. The DNA for the CDR3 is TGTGCCAGCAGCATACTAGCGGGTCAAAACAATGAGCAGTTCTTC. Translated: CASSILAGQNNEQFF.

This chain joins TRBV18 and TRBJ1-3; D is perhaps TRBD1 (6 bases). The CDR3 covers 15 residues. Trimming removed 3 bases at V and 0 bases at J, with 9 bases between. The germline gives CDR1 KGHSH, CDR2 LQKENI. The chain's CDR3 is CASSPTGTSGNTIYF. The CDR3 DNA sequence: TGTGCCAGCTCACCGACAGGCACCTCTGGAAACACCATATATTTT.

The chain links TRBV5-4 to TRBJ2-2; 8 bases are shared with TRBD2. The ends lost 3 bases at V and 3 bases at J; junction bases unmatched: 1. Germline V CDR1 and CDR2: SGHNT, YYREEE (reference sequence). The CDR3 has 14 amino acids. The chain's CDR3 is CASSSGLDTGELFF. The CDR3 nucleotides are TGTGCCAGCAGCTCGGGACTAGACACCGGGGAGCTGTTTTTT.

V usage is TRBV4-1 and J usage is TRBJ1-5; D gene unclear. The CDR3 has 17 amino acids. Looked up from germline, CDR1 is MGHRA and CDR2 is YSYEKL. Trimming removed 0 bases from V and 5 bases from J, with 17 bases in between. CDR3 protein: CASSQEPGLEGDQPQHF. CDR3 bases: TGCGCCAGCAGCCAAGAACCGGGGTTGGAGGGAGATCAGCCCCAGCATTTT.